Listed here are 30 T cell receptor beta chains from one sample, sequenced in a study of blood T cell repertoires in COVID-19. The assay was immunoSEQ multiplex PCR, and TCRdb's table has in-frame clones only and misses some. The sample contains fewer than 350,000 clones, around 86% of which appear only once. Sequenced sample: peripheral blood. Receptors originate from a man aged 35 to 55 with active or convalescent COVID-19.

CDR3 nucleotide sequence: TGTGCCAGCAGGGTCTCGGGGGATCTTGGGCAGTACTTC. It yields the protein CASRVSGDLGQYF. The chain joins TRBV6-5 to TRBJ2-7, with D possibly TRBD2 on 6 matching bases. V was cut by 6 bases and J by 9 bases, with 18 bases left in between. CDR3 size: 13 residues. Germline assignment: CDR1 MNHEY and CDR2 SVGAGI.

J is TRBJ2-3 and V is TRBV4-1; D unresolved. Trimming took 0 bases from V and 1 from J, leaving 11 bases between them. Germline CDR1 reads MGHRA; CDR2 reads YSYEKL. The CDR3 extends over 16 amino acids. The CDR3 coding sequence is TGCGCCAGCAGCCAAGATCCCACATTTCGCACAGATACGCAGTATTTT. Translated, it gives CASSQDPTFRTDTQYF.

The chain couples TRBV24-1 to TRBJ2-2, with 7 nucleotides matching TRBD1. The J segment lost 3 bases and the V segment lost 3 bases, leaving 0 bases of the junction unmatched. Germline V gene sequence: CDR1 KGHDR, CDR2 SFDVKD. This CDR3 spans 14 amino acids. The CDR3 spells CATSDGQDTGELFF. DNA of the CDR3: TGTGCCACCAGTGATGGACAGGACACCGGGGAGCTGTTTTTT.

The chain combines TRBV5-1 with TRBJ1-4; possibly TRBD1 for D (5 bases). This CDR3 has 14 amino acids. Trimming removed 5 bases at V and 5 bases at J, with 13 bases between. Germline assignment: CDR1 SGHRS and CDR2 YFSETQ. DNA of the CDR3: TGCGCCAGCAGACTACAGGTCAACAATGAAAAACTGTTTTTT. Its protein product is CASRLQVNNEKLFF.

V and J are TRBV4-2 and TRBJ2-1; possibly TRBD1 for D (6 bases). The CDR3 has 15 residues. Germline CDR1 and CDR2: LGHNA and YNFKEQ. Trimming took 0 bases from V and 1 from J, leaving 7 bases between them. CDR3 amino acids: CASSQDRGSYNEQFF. The CDR3 nucleotides read TGTGCCAGCAGCCAAGACAGGGGATCCTACAATGAGCAGTTCTTC.

The chain couples TRBV5-4 to TRBJ2-7, with D perhaps matching TRBD2 (6 bases). V was shortened by 0 bases and J by 0 bases, with 19 bases between the two germline ends. The germline CDR1 and CDR2 sequences are SGHNT and YYREEE (reference sequence). This CDR3 comprises 18 residues. CDR3 in amino acids: CASSLGVWGDDNSYEQYF. CDR3 nucleotide sequence: TGTGCCAGCAGCTTGGGGGTATGGGGGGACGACAACTCCTACGAGCAGTACTTC.

The gene calls are TRBV2 and TRBJ1-2; D is unresolved. The CDR3 length is 14 residues. CDR1 and CDR2 (germline): SNHLY, FYNNEI. V was clipped by 1 base and J by 3 bases, with 9 bases between them. CDR3 nucleotide sequence: TGTGCCAGCAGTGAAGGTCCACAAGACTATGGCTACACCTTC. Translating it yields CASSEGPQDYGYTF.

The chain recombines TRBV7-9 with TRBJ2-2; D is possibly TRBD1 (6 bases). CDR1 is SEHNR, CDR2 FQNEAQ, per germline (reference sequence). The CDR3 extends over 15 amino acids. Trimming pared 6 bases from V and 6 bases from J, leaving 17 bases between. The chain's CDR3 is CASRRTESDAGELFF. In DNA form, the CDR3 reads TGTGCCAGCAGGCGGACAGAAAGTGATGCCGGGGAGCTGTTTTTT.

This clone was detected a few times. The chain employs TRBV19 and TRBJ1-1; D gene unclear. CDR1 and CDR2 from the germline V gene are LNHDA and SQIVND (reference sequence). The CDR3 covers 20 residues. The V and J ends lost 0 bases and 4 bases respectively, with 27 bases between them. The CDR3 coding sequence is TGTGCCAGTAGTATAGATCCCTTCCCGTTGGCGCAGCGGAGGATCACTGAAGCTTTCTTT. Translation: CASSIDPFPLAQRRITEAFF.

The chain combines TRBV29-1 with TRBJ2-5, with a possible D match to TRBD1 (5 bases). Trimming removed 6 bases from V and 5 bases from J, with 16 bases in between. Germline V gene data show CDR1 as SQVTM and CDR2 as ANQGSEA. The CDR3 sequence is 13 residues long. CDR3 in DNA: TGCAGCGTGGTGGCGGTCAGGGTGGAGACCCAGTACTTC. Its translation is CSVVAVRVETQYF.

The chain joins TRBV5-1 to TRBJ2-2; no firm D call. The CDR3 runs to 14 residues. V lost 3 bases, J lost 5 bases, and 11 bases lay in between. CDR1 is SGHRS, CDR2 YFSETQ, per germline. CDR3 protein: CASSSEDGTGELFF. The CDR3 nucleotides are TGCGCCAGCAGCTCGGAAGACGGGACCGGGGAGCTGTTTTTT.

A note on this clone: One junction end disagrees with the germline gene, perhaps due to a read error. This sequence joins TRBV29-1 and TRBJ1-2; no firm D call. CDR3 length: 9 residues. Germline V CDR1 and CDR2: SQVTM, ANQGSEA. CDR3 protein: CSVNNGYTF. The DNA for the CDR3 is TGCAGCGTTAACAATGGCTACACCTTC.

The chain combines TRBV5-1 with TRBJ2-1; 13 bases are shared with TRBD2. V shed 2 bases and J 4 bases; nucleotides not matched to a gene: 9. The CDR3 spans 18 residues. Germline V CDR1 and CDR2: SGHRS, YFSETQ. As DNA, the CDR3 is TGCGCCAGCAGCTTTTTCGGACTAGCGGGAGTCTCGTACAATGAGCAGTTCTTC. Translating gives CASSFFGLAGVSYNEQFF.

CDR3 residues: CASSPIPPGEQYF. DNA of the CDR3: TGTGCCAGCAGCCCCATCCCGCCGGGAGAGCAGTACTTC. The rearrangement links TRBV7-2 to TRBJ2-7; D possibly corresponds to TRBD2 (5 bases). From germline, CDR1 is SGHTA and CDR2 FQGNSA. The CDR3 extends over 13 amino acids. Trimming left V 5 bases short and J 7 bases short, with 15 bases between.

V usage is TRBV7-3 and J usage is TRBJ2-7, with D maybe TRBD1 (6 bases). The CDR3 totals 13 residues. Germline loops: CDR1 SGHTA, CDR2 FQGTGA. V gave up 1 base and J gave up 6 bases, with 10 bases separating them. As DNA, the CDR3 is TGTGCCAGCAGCTTAAATGCAGGGGCCGAGCAGTACTTC. Protein: CASSLNAGAEQYF.

The V and J genes are TRBV6-6 and TRBJ1-4, with D possibly matching TRBD1 (5 bases). Trimming took 5 bases from V and 6 from J, leaving 19 bases between them. There are 16 residues in the CDR3. CDR1 MNHNY and CDR2 SVGAGI come from the germline V gene (reference sequence). Written as DNA, the CDR3 is TGTGCCAGCAGTACCCAGGGATCCCGCCGCTATGAAAAACTGTTTTTT. This gives the protein CASSTQGSRRYEKLFF.

J is TRBJ2-1 and V is TRBV5-1; the match to TRBD1 covers 8 bases. The CDR3 has 15 residues. Germline CDR1 reads SGHRS; CDR2 reads YFSETQ. With V trimmed by 4 bases and J by 8 bases, 11 bases remained unmatched. This CDR3 reads CASSPGQGNRDEQFF. The CDR3 coding sequence is TGCGCCAGCAGCCCAGGACAGGGTAATCGGGATGAGCAGTTCTTC.

The gene calls are TRBV12-3 or TRBV12-4 and TRBJ1-1; D not resolved. This CDR3 has 13 amino acids. V was cut by 6 bases and J by 4 bases, with 12 bases left in between. The CDR3 loop is CASSTRVGTEAFF. The CDR3 DNA follows: TGTGCCAGCAGCACACGGGTAGGCACTGAAGCTTTCTTT.

The chain joins TRBV5-5 to TRBJ1-1; 7 bases line up with TRBD1. Per the germline V gene, CDR1 is SGHKS and CDR2 is YYEKEE (reference sequence). The ends lost 3 bases at V and 1 base at J; junction bases unmatched: 9. This CDR3 is built from 16 residues. CDR3 in amino acids: CASSSDRPTSNTEAFF. As DNA, the CDR3 is TGTGCCAGCAGCTCGGACAGGCCAACTTCGAACACTGAAGCTTTCTTT.

The chain couples TRBV27 to TRBJ1-2, with TRBD1 matching over 7 bases. The germline CDR1 and CDR2 sequences are MNHEY and SMNVEV (reference sequence). The CDR3 is 17 residues long. The junction had 12 bases not matched to a gene; V was cut back by 0 bases and J by 5 bases. The CDR3 spells CASSLSPNTGANYGYTF. CDR3 bases: TGTGCCAGCAGTTTATCCCCAAATACAGGGGCAAATTATGGCTACACCTTC.

The rearrangement uses TRBV7-9 and TRBJ2-7, with unresolved D. Germline loops: CDR1 SEHNR, CDR2 FQNEAQ (reference sequence). The CDR3 sequence is 13 residues long. Trimming stripped 4 bases from V and 6 bases from J, with 13 bases between. CDR3 protein: CASSSPPTGEQYF. CDR3 sequence (DNA): TGTGCCAGCAGCTCCCCCCCCACCGGCGAGCAGTACTTC.

This chain uses TRBV5-1 with TRBJ2-2; no clear D. Germline V gene data show CDR1 as SGHRS and CDR2 as YFSETQ. The CDR3 runs 15 residues. With 0 bases removed from V and 2 bases from J, the gap between germline ends came to 8 bases. CDR3 in DNA: TGCGCCAGCAGCTTGGATCCGGGTAACACCGGGGAGCTGTTTTTT. The encoded protein is CASSLDPGNTGELFF.

The genes are TRBV6-1 and TRBJ1-5, with TRBD1 identical over 7 bases. There are 16 residues in the CDR3. V trimming: 4 bases; J trimming: 4 bases; junction bases outside the gene matches: 10. Germline V gives CDR1 MNHNS, CDR2 SASEGT. CDR3 region: CASSALRQGGNQPQHF. CDR3 coding DNA: TGTGCCAGCAGTGCCCTTAGACAGGGCGGAAATCAGCCCCAGCATTTT.

The V and J genes are TRBV30 and TRBJ1-3, with D unclear. The CDR3 is 15 residues long. CDR1 is GTSNPN, CDR2 SVGIG, per germline (reference sequence). V gave up 0 bases and J gave up 0 bases, with 9 bases separating them. The DNA of the CDR3 is TGTGCCTGGAGTGTACTGGTGCCCTCTGGAAACACCATATATTTT. This sequence encodes CAWSVLVPSGNTIYF.

In nucleotides, the CDR3 is TGCAGCGTTGTTCCAGTCGGGGAGACCCAGTACTTC. Its protein is CSVVPVGETQYF. The chain carries TRBV29-1 and TRBJ2-5, with D unclear. The V end lost 4 bases, the J end lost 5 bases, and 11 bases lay between the germline ends. This CDR3 contains 12 residues. The germline V gene has CDR1 SQVTM and CDR2 ANQGSEA.

The chain links TRBV4-2 to TRBJ2-6; perhaps TRBD1 as D (5 bases). With 0 bases removed from V and 2 bases from J, the gap between germline ends came to 8 bases. The CDR3 extends over 16 amino acids. Per germline, CDR1 LGHNA and CDR2 YNFKEQ. The DNA for the CDR3 is TGTGCCAGCAGCCAAGATGCAGGGACTGGGGCCAACGTCCTGACTTTC. Protein: CASSQDAGTGANVLTF.

This chain uses TRBV27 with TRBJ2-2, with 11 bases that match TRBD2. V dropped 0 bases and J dropped 5; count of bases not matched to a gene: 8. The CDR3 runs to 18 residues. Germline V gene data show CDR1 as MNHEY and CDR2 as SMNVEV (reference sequence). The CDR3 protein is CASSLSVAGGPSTGELFF. CDR3 DNA sequence: TGTGCCAGCAGTTTATCGGTAGCGGGAGGGCCGTCGACCGGGGAGCTGTTTTTT.

This chain links TRBV7-2 with TRBJ1-2; D unclear. V lost 0 bases to trimming and J lost 6 bases, with 11 bases between them. Germline V gene data show CDR1 as SGHTA and CDR2 as FQGNSA. The CDR3 loop spans 14 amino acids. The CDR3 coding sequence is TGTGCCAGCAGCTTAGCCGCGGGAAACCATGGCTACACCTTC. This translates into CASSLAAGNHGYTF.

J is TRBJ2-1 and V is TRBV24-1; D may be TRBD2 (5 bases). This CDR3 has 16 residues. The V end lost 3 bases, the J end lost 0 bases, and 11 bases lay between the germline ends. Germline V gives CDR1 KGHDR, CDR2 SFDVKD. This CDR3 is CATSDGTGFSYNEQFF. The CDR3 coding sequence is TGTGCCACCAGTGATGGAACGGGATTCTCCTACAATGAGCAGTTCTTC.

The chain links TRBV4-1 to TRBJ1-2; 9 positions match TRBD1. The J segment lost 4 bases and the V segment lost 1 base, leaving 10 bases of the junction unmatched. The germline gives CDR1 MGHRA, CDR2 YSYEKL. This CDR3 spans 17 amino acids. In nucleotides, the CDR3 is TGCGCCAGCAGCCAAGTGGTATGGACAGGGGCTACCTATGGCTACACCTTC. Encoded protein: CASSQVVWTGATYGYTF.